This T cell receptor beta chain is from a study of blood T cell repertoires in COVID-19. The wider study: The samples span acute and convalescent COVID-19 from the United States, Italy and Spain.

Source study methods: Amplification from reference gene primers served as the basis for estimated nucleated cell counts. Assay used: immunoSEQ multiplex PCR; TCRdb lists only in-frame clones, some missing. The DNA was the basis for D and trimming; V, J and clone size are from that table. The sample lists under 140,000 clones, about four fifths occurring once. This CDR3 comprises 16 residues. The J segment lost 5 bases and the V segment lost 0 bases, leaving 5 bases of the junction unmatched. From germline, CDR1 is SGHRS and CDR2 YFSETQ. The clonotype was recovered from a woman in her fifties or sixties with acute or convalescent COVID-19. This chain links TRBV5-1 with TRBJ1-6; 7 bases agree with TRBD1. The specimen was peripheral blood. For the CDR3, the DNA is TGCGCCAGCAGCTTGGGAGCAGGGGGAGATAATTCACCCCTCCACTTT. Protein product: CASSLGAGGDNSPLHF. The full variable domain, in which reference TRBV5-1 and TRBJ1-6 provide the parts outside the CDR3, is KAGVTQTPRYLIKTRGQQVTLSCSPISGHRSVSWYQQTPGQGLQFLFEYFSETQRNKGNFPGRFSGRQFSNSRSEMNVSTLELGDSALYLCASSLGAGGDNSPLHFGNGTRLTVT.